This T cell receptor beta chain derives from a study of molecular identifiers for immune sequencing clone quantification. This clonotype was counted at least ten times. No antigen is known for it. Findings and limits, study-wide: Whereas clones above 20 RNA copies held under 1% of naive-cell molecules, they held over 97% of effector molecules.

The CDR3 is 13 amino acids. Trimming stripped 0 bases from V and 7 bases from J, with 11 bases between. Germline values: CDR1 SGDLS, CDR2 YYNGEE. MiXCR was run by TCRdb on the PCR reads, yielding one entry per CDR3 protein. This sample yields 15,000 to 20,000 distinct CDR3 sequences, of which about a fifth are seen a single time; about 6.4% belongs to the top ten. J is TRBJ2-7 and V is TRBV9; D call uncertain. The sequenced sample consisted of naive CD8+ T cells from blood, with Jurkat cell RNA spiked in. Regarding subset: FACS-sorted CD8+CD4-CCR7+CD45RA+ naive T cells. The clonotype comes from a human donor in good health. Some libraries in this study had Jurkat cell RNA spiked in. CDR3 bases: TGTGCCAGCAGCGTAGGTACTGGCGGAGAGCAGTACTTC. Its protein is CASSVGTGGEQYF.